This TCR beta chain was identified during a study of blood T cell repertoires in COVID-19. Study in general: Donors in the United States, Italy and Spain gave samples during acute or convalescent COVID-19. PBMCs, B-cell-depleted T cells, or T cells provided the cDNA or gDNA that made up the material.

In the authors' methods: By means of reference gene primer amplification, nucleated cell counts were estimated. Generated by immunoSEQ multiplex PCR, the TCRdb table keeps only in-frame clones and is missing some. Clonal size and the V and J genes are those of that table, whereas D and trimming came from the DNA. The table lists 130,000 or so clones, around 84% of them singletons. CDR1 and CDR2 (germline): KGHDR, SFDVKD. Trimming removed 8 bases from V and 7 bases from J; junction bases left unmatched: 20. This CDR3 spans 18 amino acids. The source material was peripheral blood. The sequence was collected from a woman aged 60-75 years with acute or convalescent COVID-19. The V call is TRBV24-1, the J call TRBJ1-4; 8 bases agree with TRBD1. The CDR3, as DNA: TGTGCCACCAACCCGCCCGGACAGGGAGGAGGGCTAAGTGAAAAACTGTTTTTT. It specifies CATNPPGQGGGLSEKLFF.